This passage covers 29 T cell receptor beta chains from one sample sequenced in a study of vaccination effects on CD4 cells after COVID-19. Investigators separated out CD4+ T cells once about 10 days of culture had passed. Generated by immunoSEQ multiplex PCR, the TCRdb table keeps only in-frame clones and is missing some. The sample contains tens of thousands of clones, just over 70% of which appear only once. Which antigens these TCRs recognize remains unknown. The sample consisted of CD4+ T cells from PBMCs cultured without peptide, taken before COVID-19 vaccination. The receptors here all came from a human donor who had a prior SARS-CoV-2 infection.

J is TRBJ2-5 and V is TRBV7-6, with D perhaps TRBD1 or TRBD2 (6 bases each). Trimming pared 5 bases from V and 1 base from J, leaving 14 bases between. CDR1 SGHVS and CDR2 FNYEAQ come from the germline V gene. This CDR3 comprises 15 residues. The DNA for the CDR3 is TGTGCCAGCAGCGTCTTGGGGGGCAGCCAAGAGACCCAGTACTTC. Translation: CASSVLGGSQETQYF.

The chain combines TRBV18 with TRBJ2-5; no clear D. CDR3 length: 14 amino acids. Germline CDR1 reads KGHSH; CDR2 reads LQKENI. V was clipped by 2 bases and J by 1 base, with 8 bases between them. CDR3 bases: TGTGCCAGCTCACCAACGGGCTCCCAAGAGACCCAGTACTTC. Translation gives CASSPTGSQETQYF. The full variable domain, completed using reference TRBV18 and TRBJ2-5, is NAGVMQNPRHLVRRRGQEARLRCSPMKGHSHVYWYRQLPEEGLKFMVYLQKENIIDESGMPKERFSAEFPKEGPSILRIQQVVRGDSAAYFCASSPTGSQETQYFGPGTRLLVL.

The chain is built from TRBV2 and TRBJ1-3, with D uncertain. Trimming removed 6 bases at V and 4 bases at J, with 10 bases between. Looked up from germline, CDR1 is SNHLY and CDR2 is FYNNEI. The CDR3 spans 13 residues. The CDR3 nucleotides are TGTGCCAGCAGCGACCGTTTCGGAAACACCATATATTTT. Amino acids: CASSDRFGNTIYF.

The CDR3 reads CASRGANSPLHF. The CDR3 coding sequence is TGTGCCAGCCGCGGGGCCAATTCACCCCTCCACTTT. The chain employs TRBV25-1 and TRBJ1-6, with D tentatively TRBD1 (5 bases). This CDR3 spans 12 amino acids. V was shortened by 8 bases and J by 7 bases, with 9 bases between the two germline ends. Germline loops: CDR1 MGHDK, CDR2 SYGVNS.

The chain joins TRBV5-1 to TRBJ2-1; 10 bases fit TRBD1. Trimming took 0 bases from V and 7 from J; bases not matched to a gene: 1. The germline CDR1 and CDR2 sequences are SGHRS and YFSETQ. The CDR3 is made up of 14 amino acids. This CDR3 reads CASSLGTGGNEQFF. The CDR3 bases are TGCGCCAGCAGCTTGGGGACAGGGGGGAATGAGCAGTTCTTC.

The V call is TRBV11-2, the J call TRBJ1-4; TRBD1 might be the D (6 bases). V dropped 2 bases and J dropped 2 bases, with 18 bases sitting between them. This CDR3 is built from 18 residues. In germline, CDR1 is SGHAT, CDR2 FQNNGV. The CDR3: CASSLFSSGGGTNEKLFF. CDR3 sequence (DNA): TGTGCCAGCAGCTTATTTTCTTCCGGTGGGGGCACTAATGAAAAACTGTTTTTT.

The genes are TRBV30 and TRBJ2-5; the D is unclear. The V and J ends lost 4 bases and 3 bases respectively, with 15 bases between them. The germline V gene encodes CDR1 GTSNPN and CDR2 SVGIG (reference sequence). The length of the CDR3 is 14 residues. The CDR3 region has the DNA TGTGCCTGGATTATTCCCCTCGTAAAAGAGACCCAGTACTTC. Encoded protein: CAWIIPLVKETQYF.

The chain links TRBV7-3 to TRBJ2-1; a weak D match, TRBD2 (6 bases). V was shortened by 4 bases and J by 6 bases, with 19 bases between the two germline ends. The CDR3 consists of 16 residues. The germline CDR1 and CDR2 sequences are SGHTA and FQGTGA. CDR3 protein: CASSSLATRVPNEQFF. The CDR3 region has the DNA TGTGCCAGCAGCTCCCTGGCGACTAGAGTCCCCAATGAGCAGTTCTTC.

The gene calls are TRBV11-2 and TRBJ1-3; possible D gene TRBD1, 6 bases. V lost 5 bases and J 3 bases, leaving 14 bases between the germline ends. The CDR3 covers 15 residues. Germline-derived CDR1 and CDR2 are SGHAT and FQNNGV. CDR3 region: CASSPVRGFGNTIYF. In nucleotides, the CDR3 is TGTGCCAGCAGCCCAGTAAGGGGGTTTGGAAACACCATATATTTT.

V is TRBV7-2 and J is TRBJ2-5, with D perhaps TRBD2 (6 bases). The germline V gene encodes CDR1 SGHTA and CDR2 FQGNSA. The germline V and J ends were trimmed by 0 bases and 6 bases, with 20 bases remaining between them. The CDR3 runs to 17 residues. CDR3 nucleotide sequence: TGTGCCAGCAGCTTAGCTCCCGGGACTGCCGTTTGGAAGACCCAGTACTTC. Translating it yields CASSLAPGTAVWKTQYF.

The V gene is TRBV7-9, the J gene TRBJ2-1; D possibly corresponds to TRBD2 (7 bases). The germline gives CDR1 SEHNR, CDR2 FQNEAQ (reference sequence). The CDR3 is made up of 15 amino acids. V lost 7 bases to trimming and J lost 5 bases, with 18 bases between them. The CDR3 DNA reads TGTGCCAGCACCCCTAGGGGGGGGGACCACAATGAGCAGTTCTTC. Its translation is CASTPRGGDHNEQFF.

V gene TRBV27 combines with J gene TRBJ2-2; 12 nucleotides match TRBD2. Germline CDR1 reads MNHEY; CDR2 reads SMNVEV (reference sequence). V was pared by 5 bases and J by 1 base, with 2 bases of the junction left unmatched. The CDR3 contains 16 residues. The CDR3: CASSETSGGNTGELFF. Here the CDR3 DNA reads TGTGCCAGCAGTGAGACTAGCGGGGGGAACACCGGGGAGCTGTTTTTT.

The chain has TRBV7-6 and TRBJ2-3; D is possibly TRBD1 (6 bases). The CDR3 contains 16 residues. The V and J ends lost 4 bases and 3 bases respectively, with 17 bases between them. Germline V gene data show CDR1 as SGHVS and CDR2 as FNYEAQ. Here the CDR3 reads CASSSGASRATDTQYF. As DNA, the CDR3 is TGTGCCAGCAGCTCAGGGGCCTCGCGTGCGACAGATACGCAGTATTTT.

The V and J genes are TRBV24-1 and TRBJ2-5; 7 bases are shared with TRBD1. The CDR3 is made up of 15 amino acids. The V gene end was trimmed by 4 bases and the J gene end by 0 bases; junction bases not matched to a gene: 4. Germline CDR1 KGHDR, CDR2 SFDVKD. CDR3 sequence reads: CATSDPTGDQETQYF. The DNA for the CDR3 is TGTGCCACCAGTGACCCCACAGGGGACCAAGAGACCCAGTACTTC.

The V call is TRBV5-1, the J call TRBJ2-1, with 9 bases aligning to TRBD2. Germline assignment: CDR1 SGHRS and CDR2 YFSETQ. This CDR3 has 17 amino acids. J was trimmed by 1 base and V by 7 bases; bases with no gene match: 12. This chain's CDR3 is CASWSGGPSKSYNEQFF. The CDR3 nucleotides are TGCGCCAGCTGGAGCGGGGGGCCCTCTAAGTCCTACAATGAGCAGTTCTTC.

This chain links TRBV5-4 with TRBJ2-1; unclear D gene. Germline V lookup: CDR1 SGHNT, CDR2 YYREEE (reference sequence). Trimming shortened V by 0 bases and J by 2 bases, and 9 bases separated the two germline ends. This CDR3 contains 15 residues. The CDR3 reads CASSLEATTYNEQFF. The CDR3 DNA reads as TGTGCCAGCAGCTTGGAGGCGACAACCTACAATGAGCAGTTCTTC.

The sample holds one count of this clone. The chain has TRBV5-5 and TRBJ2-1; 7 nucleotides agree with TRBD2. Germline loops: CDR1 SGHKS, CDR2 YYEKEE (reference sequence). J lost 4 bases, V lost 10 bases, and 11 bases had no gene match. This CDR3 contains 14 residues. The CDR3 sequence is CAVGGPLLYNEQFF. The CDR3 DNA follows: TGTGCCGTGGGAGGGCCACTATTGTACAATGAGCAGTTCTTC.

This clone was counted between two and nine times. This rearrangement joins TRBV6-6 to TRBJ2-2, with TRBD1 identical over 7 bases. Germline V gene sequence: CDR1 MNHNY, CDR2 SVGAGI (reference sequence). The ends lost 5 bases at V and 4 bases at J; junction bases unmatched: 7. This CDR3 has 15 residues. CDR3 protein: CASSPRQGFTGELFF. The DNA of the CDR3 is TGTGCCAGCAGTCCGAGACAGGGATTCACCGGGGAGCTGTTTTTT.

The genes are TRBV6-5 and TRBJ2-7, with D maybe TRBD1 (5 bases). This CDR3 contains 15 residues. Deletions cut 2 bases from V and 3 bases from J, with 14 bases between. Germline V gives CDR1 MNHEY, CDR2 SVGAGI. CDR3 in amino acids: CASSYAQGRLYEQYF. Here the CDR3 DNA reads TGTGCCAGCAGTTACGCGCAGGGAAGACTCTACGAGCAGTACTTC.

The chain links TRBV7-2 to TRBJ2-5; no reliable D call. Between the trimmed V and J ends, which lost 1 base and 5 bases, there was a span of 8 bases. The germline CDR1 and CDR2 sequences are SGHTA and FQGNSA. This CDR3 contains 13 residues. The CDR3: CASSLGGWETQYF. For the CDR3, the DNA is TGTGCCAGCAGCTTAGGTGGTTGGGAGACCCAGTACTTC.

The chain links TRBV25-1 to TRBJ1-1, with TRBD1 as a possible D gene (6 bases). CDR1 is MGHDK, CDR2 SYGVNS, per germline. V shed 1 base and J shed 3 bases, with 9 bases lying between them. This CDR3 is built from 14 residues. The CDR3 nucleotides read TGTGCCAGCAGTGAATCGGACAGCTACACTGAAGCTTTCTTT. Encoded protein: CASSESDSYTEAFF.

This chain uses TRBV5-1 with TRBJ2-7, with TRBD2 matching over 9 bases. The germline gives CDR1 SGHRS, CDR2 YFSETQ. This CDR3 contains 16 residues. J gave up 3 bases and V 0 bases, and 7 bases lay outside the gene matches. This CDR3 is CASSLAGGGGLYEQYF. In DNA form, the CDR3 reads TGCGCCAGCAGCTTGGCGGGCGGGGGGGGTCTCTACGAGCAGTACTTC.

This rearrangement joins TRBV30 to TRBJ2-1; tentatively, D is TRBD1 (5 bases). The V end was cut by 0 bases, the J end by 4 bases, with 16 bases between. Germline V gene lookup returns CDR1 GTSNPN and CDR2 SVGIG (reference sequence). This CDR3 spans 16 amino acids. The CDR3 loop is CAWSVYSGSTYNEQFF. The CDR3 bases are TGTGCCTGGAGTGTTTACTCAGGGTCTACTTACAATGAGCAGTTCTTC.

V and J are TRBV10-3 and TRBJ1-6, with TRBD1 identical over 9 bases. After removal of 6 bases from V and 10 bases from J, the junction contained 4 bases not matched to a gene. Germline V gene data show CDR1 as ENHRY and CDR2 as SYGVKD. This CDR3 comprises 13 residues. The CDR3 DNA follows: TGTGCCATCAGAAGGACAGGGGAATCACCCCTCCACTTT. Translating it yields CAIRRTGESPLHF.

This clone appeared a few times. CDR3 residues: CASSWGYEQYF. In nucleotides, the CDR3 is TGTGCCAGCAGTTGGGGTTACGAGCAGTACTTC. This chain links TRBV2 with TRBJ2-7, with unresolved D. Per germline, CDR1 SNHLY and CDR2 FYNNEI. The CDR3 is 11 residues long. The V end lost 5 bases, the J end lost 4 bases, and 6 bases lay between the germline ends.

The chain links TRBV6-4 to TRBJ1-1; tentative D call: TRBD1 (5 bases). This CDR3 is built from 14 residues. CDR1 is MRHNA and CDR2 is SNTAGT in the germline V gene. Trimming took off 4 bases at V and 10 bases at J, with 19 bases between the two ends. The CDR3 loop is CASSGRDGGTLAFF. The CDR3 DNA reads as TGTGCCAGCAGTGGCCGGGACGGAGGAACACTAGCTTTCTTT.

The chain combines TRBV6-5 with TRBJ2-3, with D unresolved. From germline, CDR1 is MNHEY and CDR2 SVGAGI. Trimming removed 1 base from V and 2 bases from J, with 4 bases in between. CDR3 length: 13 residues. The CDR3 coding sequence is TGTGCCAGCAGTTACTTGAACACAGATACGCAGTATTTT. This sequence encodes CASSYLNTDTQYF.

This sequence joins TRBV9 and TRBJ2-1, with D perhaps TRBD2 (5 bases). V lost 3 bases and J lost 3, with 13 bases in between. Germline V CDR1 and CDR2: SGDLS, YYNGEE. The CDR3 has 15 amino acids. CDR3 coding DNA: TGTGCCAGCAGCGAAATCGGACTGGACTACAATGAGCAGTTCTTC. Translated, it gives CASSEIGLDYNEQFF.

V and J are TRBV24-1 and TRBJ1-5, with TRBD1 matching over 8 bases. The CDR3 length is 17 residues. The V gene's germline CDR1 is KGHDR and CDR2 SFDVKD. Losses at the gene ends were 1 base for V and 2 bases for J; bases not matched to a gene: 6. CDR3 residues: CATSDLAGGVGNQPQHF. CDR3 sequence (DNA): TGTGCCACCAGTGATTTAGCAGGGGGCGTCGGCAATCAGCCCCAGCATTTT.